These 28 T cell receptor beta chains share one sample of origin, sequenced in a study of T cell repertoires in cytomegalovirus infection. One entry per CDR3 protein results from TCRdb running MiXCR on the reads. Among hundreds of thousands of distinct CDR3 sequences listed, about 30% were seen once. No antigens are known for them. The sequencing here drew on cultured CD8+ T cells from PBMCs, taken from culture after CMV antigen stimulation. These receptors were obtained from a human donor in good health (CMV status not recorded). Some clones in this sample may be carry-over from other donors' samples.

The genes are TRBV12-3 or TRBV12-4 and TRBJ1-2; D might be TRBD1 (6 bases). The V end was cut by 5 bases, the J end by 6 bases, with 13 bases between. The CDR3 is 13 amino acids. The CDR3 nucleotides read TGTGCCAGCAGTCTGACCAGGGGTGATGGCTACACCTTC. This translates into CASSLTRGDGYTF.

This clonotype showed up just a few times. This chain joins TRBV20-1 and TRBJ2-7; 8 bases agree with TRBD1. CDR1 is DFQATT and CDR2 is SNEGSKA in the germline V gene (reference sequence). The ends lost 0 bases at V and 7 bases at J; junction bases unmatched: 11. The CDR3 extends over 15 amino acids. This chain's CDR3 is CSARDLGTGTREQYF. The CDR3 DNA follows: TGCAGTGCTAGAGATCTCGGGACAGGCACGCGTGAGCAGTACTTC.

This clonotype was seen ten or more times. The CDR3: CASSYPRGGGSQETQYF. CDR3 in DNA: TGTGCCAGCAGCTATCCCCGAGGGGGCGGGAGCCAAGAGACCCAGTACTTC. The chain has TRBV7-8 and TRBJ2-5; TRBD1 or TRBD2 may be the D gene (7 bases each). This CDR3 has 17 amino acids. Between the trimmed V and J ends, which lost 4 bases and 1 base, there was a span of 19 bases. Germline CDR1 SGHVS, CDR2 FQNEAQ.

The gene calls are TRBV5-5 and TRBJ2-1, with D possibly being TRBD1 (6 bases). Germline V gene sequence: CDR1 SGHKS, CDR2 YYEKEE (reference sequence). Trimming took 0 bases from V and 2 from J, leaving 12 bases between them. The CDR3 is 16 residues long. The CDR3 region is CASSLEDRQTYNEQFF. In DNA form, the CDR3 reads TGTGCCAGCAGCTTGGAAGACAGGCAGACCTACAATGAGCAGTTCTTC.

The chain couples TRBV7-9 to TRBJ2-5; maybe TRBD2 (7 bases). Trimming removed 5 bases from V and 5 bases from J, with 15 bases in between. Looked up from germline, CDR1 is SEHNR and CDR2 is FQNEAQ (reference sequence). The CDR3 sequence is 14 residues long. CDR3 nucleotide sequence: TGTGCCAGCAGCCCGGGGGGCCTCCTGGAGACCCAGTACTTC. Protein product: CASSPGGLLETQYF.

A note on this clonotype: One junction end does not reproduce the germline sequence, and a read error may be involved. The rearrangement joins TRBV7-6 to TRBJ1-4; 10 bases map to TRBD1. This CDR3 region has 14 residues. Per the germline V gene, CDR1 is SGHVS and CDR2 is FNYEAQ. CDR3 nucleotides: TGTGCCAGCAGCTACCGGGACAGGGGCGAAAAACTGTCTTTT. Encoded protein: CASSYRDRGEKLSF.

This clonotype was seen once. The rearrangement links TRBV4-3 to TRBJ2-1, with 8 bases identical to TRBD2. The CDR3 totals 16 residues. Germline lookup yields CDR1 LGHNA and CDR2 YSLEER. V lost 0 bases to trimming and J lost 5 bases; unmatched junction nucleotides: 6. CDR3 sequence reads: CASSQDSAGGDNEQFF. In nucleotides, the CDR3 is TGCGCCAGCAGCCAAGATTCGGCCGGGGGGGACAATGAGCAGTTCTTC.

This clonotype was seen more than once but under ten times. This chain joins TRBV4-2 and TRBJ2-4; no firm D call. The germline V gene has CDR1 LGHNA and CDR2 YNFKEQ. Trimming removed 6 bases at V and 5 bases at J, with 8 bases between. CDR3 length: 12 amino acids. The CDR3 loop reads CASRGIENIQYF. CDR3 nucleotide sequence: TGTGCCAGCAGGGGAATCGAAAACATTCAGTACTTC.

This chain uses TRBV3-1 with TRBJ2-4; TRBD2 matches at 7 bases. The junction had 3 bases not matched to a gene; V was cut back by 1 base and J by 3 bases. CDR1 and CDR2 from the germline V gene are LGHDT and YNNKEL (reference sequence). The CDR3 sequence is 15 residues long. This CDR3 reads CASSQGRGSKNIQYF. Written as DNA, the CDR3 is TGTGCCAGCAGCCAAGGGCGGGGGAGCAAAAACATTCAGTACTTC.

The chain combines TRBV29-1 with TRBJ1-1, with unresolved D. Germline CDR1 reads SQVTM; CDR2 reads ANQGSEA. This CDR3 comprises 10 residues. V dropped 6 bases and J dropped 7 bases, with 9 bases sitting between them. CDR3 protein: CSVLVGEAFF. The CDR3 DNA follows: TGCAGCGTGCTGGTCGGTGAAGCTTTCTTT.

The chain uses TRBV11-2 and TRBJ2-3, with D tentatively TRBD2 (5 bases). The CDR3 is 18 amino acids. Germline V gene sequence: CDR1 SGHAT, CDR2 FQNNGV. Trimming left V 0 bases short and J 3 bases short, with 19 bases between. The CDR3 DNA is TGTGCCAGCAGCTTAGATCCGGACTCGAGGTTCCCAACAGATACGCAGTATTTT. Protein sequence: CASSLDPDSRFPTDTQYF.

Only a few counts were recorded for this clonotype. The V call is TRBV7-9, the J call TRBJ1-1, with 7 bases matching TRBD1. This CDR3 has 14 amino acids. The V gene's germline CDR1 is SEHNR and CDR2 FQNEAQ (reference sequence). The junction had 8 bases not matched to a gene; V was cut back by 5 bases and J by 5 bases. DNA of the CDR3: TGTGCCAGCAGCGCACGTCGACAGGGTACTGAAGCTTTCTTT. Amino acid sequence: CASSARRQGTEAFF.

This clonotype came up a few times. The chain joins TRBV7-3 to TRBJ2-5; the D call may be TRBD1 or TRBD2 (5 bases each). The CDR3 consists of 14 residues. Between the trimmed V and J ends, which lost 2 bases and 1 base, there was a span of 8 bases. Looked up from germline, CDR1 is SGHTA and CDR2 is FQGTGA. The chain's CDR3 is CASSLEGTQETQYF. The CDR3 bases are TGTGCCAGCAGCTTAGAGGGGACCCAAGAGACCCAGTACTTC.

This chain joins TRBV4-3 and TRBJ1-3; tentatively, D is TRBD1 (6 bases). The CDR3 spans 18 residues. The germline gives CDR1 LGHNA, CDR2 YSLEER. Trimming stripped 4 bases from V and 0 bases from J, with 19 bases between. CDR3 sequence (DNA): TGCGCCAGCAGCCCAGACCGGGGGGCACACCACTCTGGAAACACCATATATTTT. Its translation: CASSPDRGAHHSGNTIYF.

The V gene is TRBV5-4, the J gene TRBJ2-3, with a weak D call TRBD1 (5 bases). Trimming pared 0 bases from V and 1 base from J, leaving 12 bases between. Germline CDR1 is SGHNT and CDR2 is YYREEE (reference sequence). The CDR3 has 16 residues. The CDR3 sequence: CASSLDRGIGTDTQYF. CDR3 DNA sequence: TGTGCCAGCAGCTTGGATAGGGGTATCGGCACAGATACGCAGTATTTT.

Note on this clonotype: One end of the junction fails to match germline, which may point to a read error. The chain couples TRBV11-2 to TRBJ2-1; D possibly corresponds to TRBD2 (5 bases). Per germline, CDR1 SGHAT and CDR2 FQNNGV. The CDR3 sequence is 14 residues long. CDR3 bases: TGTGCCAACAGCACCTCGGGGTTAAGGAATGAGCAGTTCTTC. It encodes CANSTSGLRNEQFF.

The chain uses TRBV6-6 and TRBJ2-7; a weak D match, TRBD2 (6 bases). Germline V gene lookup returns CDR1 MNHNY and CDR2 SVGAGI (reference sequence). The CDR3 is made up of 14 amino acids. Between the trimmed V and J ends, which lost 4 bases and 4 bases, there was a span of 14 bases. CDR3 nucleotide sequence: TGTGCCAGCAGTTCCGGGACTGGCCTATACGAGCAGTACGTC. Encoded protein: CASSSGTGLYEQYV.

The chain recombines TRBV20-1 with TRBJ2-1; 11 positions match TRBD2. V lost 1 base, J lost 4 bases, and 6 bases stayed unmatched. The germline V gene has CDR1 DFQATT and CDR2 SNEGSKA (reference sequence). This CDR3 contains 16 residues. CDR3 loop: CSARAETSGVYNEQFF. CDR3 coding DNA: TGCAGTGCTAGAGCGGAGACTAGCGGGGTATACAATGAGCAGTTCTTC.

This clonotype has at least ten counts. The rearrangement links TRBV7-2 to TRBJ2-3; D is unresolved. The V end was cut by 2 bases, the J end by 6 bases, with 6 bases between. CDR1 and CDR2 (germline): SGHTA, FQGNSA. This CDR3 comprises 12 residues. The CDR3 bases are TGTGCCAGCAGCTTATCCTCGGATACGCAGTATTTT. Translating it yields CASSLSSDTQYF.

To note about this clonotype: This may stem from a read error, because a much larger clone lies one nucleotide away. The chain is built from TRBV19 and TRBJ2-7; 10 nucleotides line up with TRBD1. The CDR3 runs 16 residues. J was trimmed by 1 base and V by 5 bases; bases with no gene match: 8. The germline V gene has CDR1 LNHDA and CDR2 SQIVND (reference sequence). The CDR3 reads CASSDWGQGNSYEQYF. The CDR3 coding sequence is TGTGCCAGTAGTGACTGGGGACAGGGGAATTCCTACGAGCAGTACTTC.

This clonotype was picked up a small number of times. The V call is TRBV6-1, the J call TRBJ2-2; D is unclear. Germline assignment: CDR1 MNHNS and CDR2 SASEGT. The ends were cut back, 5 bases at V and 1 base at J, with 11 bases in the middle. The CDR3 contains 15 residues. CDR3 DNA: TGTGCCAGCAGTCCCTGGCTGCTGAACACCGGGGAGCTGTTTTTT. As protein: CASSPWLLNTGELFF.

The V call is TRBV10-2, the J call TRBJ2-5; D is ambiguous. The V gene lost 10 bases and the J gene lost 4 bases, with 13 bases spanning the gap. Germline V CDR1 and CDR2: WSHSY, SAAADI. The CDR3 loop spans 12 amino acids. CDR3 DNA: TGCGCCACGGTTCAAGGGCGAGAGACCCAGTACTTC. Translated, it gives CATVQGRETQYF.

This clonotype came up many times. The V call is TRBV7-2, the J call TRBJ1-4; D may be TRBD1 (6 bases). The germline CDR1 and CDR2 sequences are SGHTA and FQGNSA. The CDR3 is 14 residues long. Trimming took off 3 bases at V and 7 bases at J, with 12 bases between the two ends. CDR3 DNA sequence: TGTGCCAGCAGCTTTATGGGGACATTTGAAAAACTGTTTTTT. Translating gives CASSFMGTFEKLFF. The full variable domain, in which reference TRBV7-2 and TRBJ1-4 provide the parts outside the CDR3, is GAGVSQSPSNKVTEKGKDVELRCDPISGHTALYWYRQSLGQGLEFLIYFQGNSAPDKSGLPSDRFSAERTGGSVSTLTIQRTQQEDSAVYLCASSFMGTFEKLFFGSGTQLSVL.

This clonotype was counted only a few times. V and J are TRBV6-1 and TRBJ1-4; TRBD1 agrees at 8 bases. Germline V lookup: CDR1 MNHNS, CDR2 SASEGT. This CDR3 has 18 amino acids. After removal of 5 bases from V and 0 bases from J, the junction contained 11 bases not matched to a gene. This CDR3 is CASSLRTGITPTNEKLFF. The CDR3 region has the DNA TGTGCCAGCAGTCTTCGGACAGGGATCACGCCAACTAATGAAAAACTGTTTTTT.

The rearrangement uses TRBV12-3 or TRBV12-4 and TRBJ2-3, with D possibly matching TRBD2 (7 bases). This CDR3 contains 15 residues. Trimming removed 6 bases at V and 4 bases at J, with 17 bases between. This chain's CDR3 is CASRSLGGGADTQYF. The DNA for the CDR3 is TGTGCCAGCAGGTCCTTGGGGGGGGGCGCAGATACGCAGTATTTT.

This clonotype was seen a few times. This chain uses TRBV7-9 with TRBJ2-7; 7 bases agree with TRBD1. The germline V gene has CDR1 SEHNR and CDR2 FQNEAQ (reference sequence). V shed 8 bases, J shed 1 base, and the junction held 5 bases outside the gene matches. The CDR3 covers 13 residues. For the CDR3, the DNA is TGTGCCAGCGAAGGGACAGTATCCTACGAGCAGTACTTC. Its protein is CASEGTVSYEQYF.

This clonotype was recorded a few times. This chain links TRBV29-1 with TRBJ2-7; tentatively, D is TRBD2 (5 bases). V was clipped by 6 bases and J by 5 bases, with 17 bases between them. CDR1 is SQVTM and CDR2 is ANQGSEA in the germline V gene. This CDR3 is built from 13 residues. CDR3 in DNA: TGCAGCGTAACTAGAAGGGTGCAGGACGAGCAGTACTTC. Its translation: CSVTRRVQDEQYF.

The V and J genes are TRBV7-9 and TRBJ2-7; D ambiguous. The germline V gene has CDR1 SEHNR and CDR2 FQNEAQ (reference sequence). V dropped 6 bases and J dropped 1 base, with 16 bases sitting between them. The CDR3 loop spans 15 amino acids. In DNA, the CDR3 is TGTGCCAGCAGTTCCACCGGAAGAACGTCCTACGAGCAGTACTTC. Amino acids: CASSSTGRTSYEQYF.